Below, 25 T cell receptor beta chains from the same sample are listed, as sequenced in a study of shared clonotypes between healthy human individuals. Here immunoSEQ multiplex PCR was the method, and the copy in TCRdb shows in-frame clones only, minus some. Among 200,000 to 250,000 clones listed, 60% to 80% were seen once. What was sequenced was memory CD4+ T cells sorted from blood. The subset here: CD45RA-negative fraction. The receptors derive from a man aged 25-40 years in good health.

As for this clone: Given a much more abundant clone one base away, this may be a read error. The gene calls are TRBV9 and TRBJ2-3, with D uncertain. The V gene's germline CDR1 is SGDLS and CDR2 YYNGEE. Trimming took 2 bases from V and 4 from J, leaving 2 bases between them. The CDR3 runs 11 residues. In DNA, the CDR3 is TGTGCCAGCAGCGTGGCAGATACGCAGTATTTT. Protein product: CASSVADTQYF.

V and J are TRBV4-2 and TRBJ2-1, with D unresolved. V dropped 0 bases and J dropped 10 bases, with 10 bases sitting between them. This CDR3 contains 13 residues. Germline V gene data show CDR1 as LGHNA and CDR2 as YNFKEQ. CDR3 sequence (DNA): TGTGCCAGCAGCCAAGAAGGGTTCCTAGAGCAGTTCTTC. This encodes CASSQEGFLEQFF.

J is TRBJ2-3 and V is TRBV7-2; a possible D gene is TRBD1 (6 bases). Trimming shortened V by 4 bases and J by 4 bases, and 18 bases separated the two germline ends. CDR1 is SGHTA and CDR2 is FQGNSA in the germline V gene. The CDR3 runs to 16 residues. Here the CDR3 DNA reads TGTGCCAGCAGCTCGCAAAACCTCCCAGGGGCAGATACGCAGTATTTT. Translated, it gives CASSSQNLPGADTQYF.

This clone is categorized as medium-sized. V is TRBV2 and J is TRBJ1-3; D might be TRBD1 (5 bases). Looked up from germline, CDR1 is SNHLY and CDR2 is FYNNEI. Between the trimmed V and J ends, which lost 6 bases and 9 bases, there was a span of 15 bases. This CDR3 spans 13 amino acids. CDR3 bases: TGTGCCAGCAGGAGGGACTCGCAGGGCACCATATATTTT. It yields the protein CASRRDSQGTIYF. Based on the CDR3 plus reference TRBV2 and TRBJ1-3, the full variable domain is EPEVTQTPSHQVTQMGQEVILRCVPISNHLYFYWYRQILGQKVEFLVSFYNNEISEKSEIFDDQFSVERPDGSNFTLKIRSTKLEDSAMYFCASRRDSQGTIYFGEGSWLTVV.

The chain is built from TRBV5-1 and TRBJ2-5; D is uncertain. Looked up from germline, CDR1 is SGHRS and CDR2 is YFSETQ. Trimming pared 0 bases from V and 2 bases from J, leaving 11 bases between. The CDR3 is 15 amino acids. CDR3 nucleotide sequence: TGCGCCAGCAGCTTGGTCAGAGCCGGTCAAGAGACCCAGTACTTC. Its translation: CASSLVRAGQETQYF.

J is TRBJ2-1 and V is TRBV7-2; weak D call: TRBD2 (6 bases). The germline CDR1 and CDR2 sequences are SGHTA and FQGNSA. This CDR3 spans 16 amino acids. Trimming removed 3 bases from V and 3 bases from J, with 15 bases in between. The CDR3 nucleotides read TGTGCCAGCAGCTTTGCCGGGACTCCTCTCTACAATGAGCAGTTCTTC. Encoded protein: CASSFAGTPLYNEQFF. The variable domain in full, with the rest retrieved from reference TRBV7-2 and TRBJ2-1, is GAGVSQSPSNKVTEKGKDVELRCDPISGHTALYWYRQSLGQGLEFLIYFQGNSAPDKSGLPSDRFSAERTGGSVSTLTIQRTQQEDSAVYLCASSFAGTPLYNEQFFGPGTRLTVL.

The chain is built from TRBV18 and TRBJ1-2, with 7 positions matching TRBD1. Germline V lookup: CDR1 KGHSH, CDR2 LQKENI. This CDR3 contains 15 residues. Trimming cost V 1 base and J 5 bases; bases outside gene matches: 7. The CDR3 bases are TGTGCCAGCTCACCACAGAACAGGGGAGGGTATGGCTACACCTTC. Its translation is CASSPQNRGGYGYTF.

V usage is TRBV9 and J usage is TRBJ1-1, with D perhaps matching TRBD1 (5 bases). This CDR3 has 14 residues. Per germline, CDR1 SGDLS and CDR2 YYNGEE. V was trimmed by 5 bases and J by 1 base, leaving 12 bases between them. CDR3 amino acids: CASRPGLPNTEAFF. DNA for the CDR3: TGTGCCAGCAGACCGGGACTTCCGAACACTGAAGCTTTCTTT.

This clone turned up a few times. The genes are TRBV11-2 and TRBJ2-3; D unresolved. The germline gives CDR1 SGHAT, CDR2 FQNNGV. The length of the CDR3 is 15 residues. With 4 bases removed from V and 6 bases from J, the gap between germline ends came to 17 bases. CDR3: CASSSRGFPRDTQYF. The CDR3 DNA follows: TGTGCCAGCAGCTCTCGAGGATTCCCCCGGGATACGCAGTATTTT.

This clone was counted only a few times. CDR3 residues: CASKARTEAFF. Written as DNA, the CDR3 is TGTGCCAGCAAGGCGAGGACTGAAGCTTTCTTT. The gene calls are TRBV25-1 and TRBJ1-1; D gene ambiguous. The V gene's germline CDR1 is MGHDK and CDR2 SYGVNS. V was pared by 7 bases and J by 5 bases, with 8 bases between. The CDR3 runs 11 residues.

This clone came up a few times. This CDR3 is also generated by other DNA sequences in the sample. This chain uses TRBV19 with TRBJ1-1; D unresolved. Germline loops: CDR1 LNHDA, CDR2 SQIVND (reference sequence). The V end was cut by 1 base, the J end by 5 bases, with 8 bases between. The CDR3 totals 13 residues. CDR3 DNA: TGTGCCAGTAGTATAGGCGGACTAACTGAAGCTTTCTTT. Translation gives CASSIGGLTEAFF.

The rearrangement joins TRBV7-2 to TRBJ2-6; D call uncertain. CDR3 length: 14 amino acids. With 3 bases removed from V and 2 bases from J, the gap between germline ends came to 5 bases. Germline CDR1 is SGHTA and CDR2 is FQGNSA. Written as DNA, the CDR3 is TGTGCCAGCAGCTTGGAGACTGGGGCCAACGTCCTGACTTTC. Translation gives CASSLETGANVLTF.

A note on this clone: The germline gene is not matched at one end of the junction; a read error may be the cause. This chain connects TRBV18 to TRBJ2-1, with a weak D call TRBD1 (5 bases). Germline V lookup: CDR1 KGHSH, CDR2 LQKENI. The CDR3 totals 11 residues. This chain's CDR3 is CASSADKEQFF. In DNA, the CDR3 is TGTGCCAGCTCAGCGGACAAAGAGCAGTTCTTC.

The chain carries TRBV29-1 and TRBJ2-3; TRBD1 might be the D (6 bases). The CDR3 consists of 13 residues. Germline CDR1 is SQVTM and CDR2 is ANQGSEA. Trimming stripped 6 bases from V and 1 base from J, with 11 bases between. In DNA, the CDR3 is TGCAGCGTCGACCCAGGGGGCACAGATACGCAGTATTTT. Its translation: CSVDPGGTDTQYF.

The DNA for the CDR3 is TGTGCCAGCAGTTACAGGCGCGCGTCTGAAGCTTTCTTT. The encoded protein is CASSYRRASEAFF. The chain joins TRBV6-6 to TRBJ1-1; D not resolved. This CDR3 spans 13 amino acids. From germline, CDR1 is MNHNY and CDR2 SVGAGI (reference sequence). V was pared by 2 bases and J by 6 bases, with 10 bases between.

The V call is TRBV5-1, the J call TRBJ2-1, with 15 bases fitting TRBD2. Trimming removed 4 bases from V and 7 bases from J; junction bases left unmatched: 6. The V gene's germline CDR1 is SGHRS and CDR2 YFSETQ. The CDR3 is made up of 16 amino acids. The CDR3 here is CASSHGLAGGLNEQFF. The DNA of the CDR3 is TGCGCCAGCAGCCATGGACTAGCGGGAGGGCTGAATGAGCAGTTCTTC. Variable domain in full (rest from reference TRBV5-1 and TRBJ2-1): KAGVTQTPRYLIKTRGQQVTLSCSPISGHRSVSWYQQTPGQGLQFLFEYFSETQRNKGNFPGRFSGRQFSNSRSEMNVSTLELGDSALYLCASSHGLAGGLNEQFFGPGTRLTVL.

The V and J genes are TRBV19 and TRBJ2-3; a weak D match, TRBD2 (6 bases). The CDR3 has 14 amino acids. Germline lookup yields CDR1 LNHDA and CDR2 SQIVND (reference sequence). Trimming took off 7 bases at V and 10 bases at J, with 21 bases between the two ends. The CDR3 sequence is CASKSDGGAGSQYF. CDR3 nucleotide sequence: TGTGCCAGTAAATCGGACGGGGGAGCCGGATCGCAGTATTTT.

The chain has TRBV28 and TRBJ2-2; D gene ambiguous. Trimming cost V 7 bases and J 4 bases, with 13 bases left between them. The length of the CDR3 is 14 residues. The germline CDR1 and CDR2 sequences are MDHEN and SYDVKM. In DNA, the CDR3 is TGTGCCAGCACCTCTTTGGACGTCACCGGGGAGCTGTTTTTT. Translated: CASTSLDVTGELFF.

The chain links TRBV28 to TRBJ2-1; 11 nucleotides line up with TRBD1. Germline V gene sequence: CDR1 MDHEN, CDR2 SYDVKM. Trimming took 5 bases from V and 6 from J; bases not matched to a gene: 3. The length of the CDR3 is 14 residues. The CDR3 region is CASSPGTGGNEQFF. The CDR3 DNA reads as TGTGCCAGCAGTCCCGGGACAGGGGGCAATGAGCAGTTCTTC.

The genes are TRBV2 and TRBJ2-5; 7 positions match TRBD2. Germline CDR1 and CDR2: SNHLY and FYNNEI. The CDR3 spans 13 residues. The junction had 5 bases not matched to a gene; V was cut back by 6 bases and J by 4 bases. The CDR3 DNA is TGTGCCAGCAGGGGCGGGAGCCCAGAGACCCAGTACTTC. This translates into CASRGGSPETQYF.

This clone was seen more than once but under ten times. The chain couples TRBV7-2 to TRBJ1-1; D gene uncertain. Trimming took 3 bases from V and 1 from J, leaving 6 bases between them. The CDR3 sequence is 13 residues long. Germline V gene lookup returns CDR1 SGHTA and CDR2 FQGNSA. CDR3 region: CASSFNGNTEAFF. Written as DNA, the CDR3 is TGTGCCAGCAGCTTTAACGGGAACACTGAAGCTTTCTTT.

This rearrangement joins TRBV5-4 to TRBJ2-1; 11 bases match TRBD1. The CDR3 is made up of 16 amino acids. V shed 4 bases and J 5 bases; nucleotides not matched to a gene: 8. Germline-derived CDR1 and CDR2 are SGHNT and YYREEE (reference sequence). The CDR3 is CASSTGGDRGNNEQFF. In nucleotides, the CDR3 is TGTGCCAGCAGCACCGGGGGGGACAGGGGGAACAATGAGCAGTTCTTC.

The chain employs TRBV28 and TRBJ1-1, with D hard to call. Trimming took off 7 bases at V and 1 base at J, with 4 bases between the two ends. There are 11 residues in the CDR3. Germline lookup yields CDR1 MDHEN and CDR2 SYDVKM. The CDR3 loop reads CASKGNTEAFF. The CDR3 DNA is TGTGCCAGCAAGGGGAACACTGAAGCTTTCTTT.

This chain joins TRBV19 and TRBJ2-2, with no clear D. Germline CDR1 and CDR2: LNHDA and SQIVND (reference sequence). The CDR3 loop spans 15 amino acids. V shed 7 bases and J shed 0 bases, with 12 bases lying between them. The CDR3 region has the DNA TGTGCCAGTACCCCCCGGACCGCGAACACCGGGGAGCTGTTTTTT. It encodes CASTPRTANTGELFF.

In DNA form, the CDR3 reads TGTGCCAGCAGTTACCGGGGGAGAGGTGAGAACACTGAAGCTTTCTTT. Translating gives CASSYRGRGENTEAFF. This sequence joins TRBV6-5 and TRBJ1-1, with D perhaps matching TRBD1 (5 bases). The CDR3 spans 16 residues. Trimming took off 2 bases at V and 1 base at J, with 14 bases between the two ends. CDR1 MNHEY and CDR2 SVGAGI come from the germline V gene.